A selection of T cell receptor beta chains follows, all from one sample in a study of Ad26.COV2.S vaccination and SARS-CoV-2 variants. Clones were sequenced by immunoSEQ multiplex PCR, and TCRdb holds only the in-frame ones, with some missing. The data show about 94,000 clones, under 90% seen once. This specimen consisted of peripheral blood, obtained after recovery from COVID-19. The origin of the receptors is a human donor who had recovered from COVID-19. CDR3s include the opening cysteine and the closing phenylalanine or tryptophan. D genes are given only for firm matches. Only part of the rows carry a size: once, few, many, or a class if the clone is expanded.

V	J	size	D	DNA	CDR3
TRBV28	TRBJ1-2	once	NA	TGTGCCAGCAGTTCGCCGACTGCCTCTAACTATGGCTACACCTTC	CASSSPTASNYGYTF
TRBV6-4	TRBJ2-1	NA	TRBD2	TGTGCCAGCAGTGACTCAGCAGGGGGTGGACTAGCGGGAGGCCCCTACTTGAACAATGAGCAGTTCTTC	CASSDSAGGGLAGGPYLNNEQFF
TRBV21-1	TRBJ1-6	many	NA	TGTGCCAGCAGCCAACTAGTCGGGGGACAGCTTCAATCAGGTAATTCACCCCTCCACTTT	CASSQLVGGQLQSGNSPLHF
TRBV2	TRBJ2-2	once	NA	TGTGCCAGTTCCCCCCAAGAGAGCACCGGGGAGCTGTTTTTT	CASSPQESTGELFF
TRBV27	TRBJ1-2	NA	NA	TGTGCCAGCAGTTATGACTCCCCAGAGTTCTCTGGCTACACCTTC	CASSYDSPEFSGYTF
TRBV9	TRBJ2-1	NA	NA	TGTGCCAGCAGCGAGGAAATCAGCCCATACAATGAGCAGTTCTTC	CASSEEISPYNEQFF
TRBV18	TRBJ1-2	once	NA	TGTGCCAGCTCACCATATTCGGGAAGATCGAGGTATGGCTACACCTTC	CASSPYSGRSRYGYTF
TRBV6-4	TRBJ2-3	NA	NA	TGTGCCAGCAGTCCCGACAGGGGTGCGGGAGGCACAGATACGCAGTATTTT	CASSPDRGAGGTDTQYF
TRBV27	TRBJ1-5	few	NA	TGTGCCAGCAGTTTTACAGGGAGCAATCAGCCCCAGCATTTT	CASSFTGSNQPQHF
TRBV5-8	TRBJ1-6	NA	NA	TGTGCCAGCAGCTTGCAGAGCTCCTATAATTCACCCCTCCACTTT	CASSLQSSYNSPLHF
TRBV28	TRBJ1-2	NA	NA	TGTGCCAGCAGTTTAGGGGGGGCTGGCTACACCTTC	CASSLGGAGYTF
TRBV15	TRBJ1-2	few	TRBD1	TGTGCCACCAGTCCTTCCCGGACAGGGGCGGGTGGCTACACCTTC	CATSPSRTGAGGYTF
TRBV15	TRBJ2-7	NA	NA	TGTGCCACCAGCAGAGCGGGGTTAGGGAACTACGAGCAGTACTTC	CATSRAGLGNYEQYF
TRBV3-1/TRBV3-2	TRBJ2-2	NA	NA	TGTGCCAGCAGCCTCGGACTAATAAGATACCGTCCTAAACTGAACACCGGGGAGCTGTTTTTT	CASSLGLIRYRPKLNTGELFF
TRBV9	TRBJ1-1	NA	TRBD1	TGTGCCAGCAGCAATCGACAGGGGGCTATCCCGGACACTGAAGCTTTCTTT	CASSNRQGAIPDTEAFF
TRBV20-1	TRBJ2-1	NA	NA	TGCAGTGGCCGCATATACAATGAGCAGTTCTTC	CSGRIYNEQFF
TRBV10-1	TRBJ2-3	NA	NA	TGCGCCAGCAGGCTTCTCGATGGAAATACGCAGTATTTT	CASRLLDGNTQYF
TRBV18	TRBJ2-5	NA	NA	TGTGCCAGCTCACCACCTTACAAAGAGACCCAGTACTTC	CASSPPYKETQYF
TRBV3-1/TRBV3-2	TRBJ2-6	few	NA	TGTGCCAGCAGCCAAGAAGGGGGGCGGGGCCGGATCTCTGGGGCCAACGTCCTGACTTTC	CASSQEGGRGRISGANVLTF
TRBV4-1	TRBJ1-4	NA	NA	TGCGCCAGCAGCCAAGAGGGGTCGAATGAAAAACTGTTTTTT	CASSQEGSNEKLFF
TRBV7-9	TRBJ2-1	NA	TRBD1	TGTGCCAGCAGCCCCGGGAACAGGGGATACAATGAGCAGTTCTTC	CASSPGNRGYNEQFF
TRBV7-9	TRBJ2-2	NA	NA	TGTGCCAGCAGCCGGGGGGCAGGGGGCACCGGGGAGCTGTTTTTT	CASSRGAGGTGELFF
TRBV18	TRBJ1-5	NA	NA	TGTGCCAGCTCACCGGGCCAAAGGGATCAGCCCCAGCATTTT	CASSPGQRDQPQHF
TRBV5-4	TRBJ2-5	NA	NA	TGTGCCAGCAGCTTGGCCGGGAGGGGGCTTCAAGAGACCCAGTACTTC	CASSLAGRGLQETQYF
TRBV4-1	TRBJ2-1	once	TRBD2	TGCGCCAGCAGCCCCCTACACCTAGCGGGAGGGCCCAATGAGCAGTTCTTC	CASSPLHLAGGPNEQFF
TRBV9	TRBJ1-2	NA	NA	TGTGCCAGCAGCCCATGGGAGGGGAGCAGTCTTGGGTATGGCTACACCTTC	CASSPWEGSSLGYGYTF
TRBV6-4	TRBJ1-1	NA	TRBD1	TGTGCCAGCAGTCTACAGGGGGGTGACACTGAAGCTTTCTTT	CASSLQGGDTEAFF
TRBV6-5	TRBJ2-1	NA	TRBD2	TGTGCCAGCAGTTACTCCGGTAGCGGGAGGGCGGGTGAGCAGTTCTTC	CASSYSGSGRAGEQFF
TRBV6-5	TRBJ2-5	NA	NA	TGTGCCAGCAGTTACTCCAGGGTGGCAGAGACCCAGTACTTC	CASSYSRVAETQYF
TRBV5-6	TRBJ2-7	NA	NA	TGTGCCAGCAGCTTGAGTGGTCTCGAGCAGTACTTC	CASSLSGLEQYF